The rows below give T cell receptor beta chains drawn from one sample of a study of blood T cells in healthy people across ages. TCRdb reanalysed the 5' RACE reads using MiXCR and keeps one entry per CDR3 protein. The sample holds some 900,000 distinct CDR3 sequences, around 49% seen once. Sample: blood. The receptors were sampled from a man in his thirties or forties in good health. The CDR3 runs from the conserved cysteine through the conserved F or W. Clone size is shown for a subset of rows, as once, few, many or a class of expanded clone.

abundance | len | j_gene | v_gene | CDR3aa
. | 13 | TRBJ2-7 | TRBV6-5 | CASSPTNTYEQYF
. | 15 | TRBJ1-2 | TRBV18 | CASSPGQVFNYGYTF
few | 16 | TRBJ2-7 | TRBV6-2/TRBV6-3 | CASSPLVASGDYEQYF
few | 14 | TRBJ1-1 | TRBV6-5 | CATLSPTTSPKAFF
. | 15 | TRBJ1-4 | TRBV20-1 | CSARDQRQDNEKLFF
. | 13 | TRBJ1-2 | TRBV20-1 | CSARDPGKWGYTF
few | 15 | TRBJ2-1 | TRBV5-1 | CASSFRFSSYNEQFF
. | 13 | TRBJ1-4 | TRBV29-1 | CSVVDGLTGKLFF
. | 15 | TRBJ1-1 | TRBV6-5 | CASRPPDKENTEAFF
. | 14 | TRBJ1-1 | TRBV18 | CASSLSGGVPEAFF
. | 16 | TRBJ1-6 | TRBV6-4 | CASSDTDRGRNSPLHF
. | 19 | TRBJ2-1 | TRBV7-9 | CASSLATTTGTGVRNEQFF
once | 18 | TRBJ2-1 | TRBV4-1 | CASSPQTLAGGHYNEQFF
once | 14 | TRBJ1-2 | TRBV7-2 | CASSLTGGKDGYTF
few | 13 | TRBJ1-2 | TRBV27 | CASSSRGRDGYTF
few | 11 | TRBJ1-5 | TRBV20-1 | CSASGPQPQHF
few | 13 | TRBJ2-7 | TRBV14 | CASSRGPTYEQYF
. | 13 | TRBJ1-2 | TRBV12-3/TRBV12-4 | CASRVTGGGGYTF
. | 15 | TRBJ1-2 | TRBV25-1 | CASHDFGTGGDGYTF
. | 13 | TRBJ1-1 | TRBV6-2/TRBV6-3 | CASIDGGRVEAFF
many | 11 | TRBJ2-1 | TRBV5-6 | CASSTYNEQFF
. | 17 | TRBJ2-1 | TRBV20-1 | CSARRQGGRSSYNEQFF
. | 16 | TRBJ2-1 | TRBV20-1 | CSASQGQALGSMEQFF
. | 13 | . | TRBV11-2 | CASADGVRYEQYF
once | 16 | TRBJ2-2 | TRBV27 | CASSLRDRPNTGELFF
. | 17 | TRBJ2-1 | TRBV7-2 | CASSAKIGTGGYNEQFF
many | 14 | TRBJ1-5 | TRBV15 | CATSRGVEGQPQHF
. | 17 | TRBJ2-4 | TRBV21-1 | CASSKWAGAEAKNIQYF
. | 15 | TRBJ2-1 | TRBV11-2 | CASRILAGGPNEQFF
. | 13 | TRBJ2-3 | TRBV27 | CASSLSRPDTQYF
. | 12 | TRBJ1-2 | TRBV28 | CAILTGAGGYTF
few | 14 | TRBJ2-1 | TRBV2 | CASSEVGVPNEQFF
. | 15 | TRBJ2-3 | TRBV20-1 | CSASTTGYGTDTQYF
. | 15 | TRBJ2-3 | TRBV28 | CASSSAGPVTDTQYF
. | 15 | TRBJ1-5 | TRBV7-2 | CASSLVQGLDQPQHF
few | 15 | TRBJ2-3 | TRBV20-1 | CSARDGRAITDTQYF
. | 14 | TRBJ2-5 | TRBV7-2 | CASSRSGQKETQYF
. | 14 | TRBJ2-5 | TRBV12-3/TRBV12-4 | CASSFWQGRETQYF
. | 15 | TRBJ1-2 | TRBV12-3/TRBV12-4 | CASSLETGGRSGYTF
. | 18 | TRBJ2-3 | TRBV12-3/TRBV12-4 | CASSPRSSGGRAADTQYF
. | 15 | TRBJ1-1 | TRBV28 | CASRKGDRYLHEAFF
once | 13 | . | TRBV6-2/TRBV6-3 | CASRYLTAAEQYF
. | 13 | TRBJ1-6 | TRBV27 | CASRGQGSPPLHF
. | 16 | TRBJ2-7 | TRBV21-1 | CASSKGRGQFSYEQYF
many | 15 | TRBJ2-7 | TRBV10-2 | CASSPGQVKLYEQYF
. | 15 | TRBJ2-5 | TRBV27 | CASSLEGQGQETQYF
. | 15 | TRBJ2-2 | TRBV7-2 | CASSSTSGVAGELFF
few | 15 | TRBJ2-1 | TRBV20-1 | CSAQKGGATYNEQFF
. | 16 | TRBJ2-5 | TRBV6-2/TRBV6-3 | CASSFGGGSYQETQYF
. | 18 | TRBJ1-2 | TRBV4-1 | CASSQDLPVLRAIHGYTF
few | 16 | TRBJ1-2 | TRBV24-1 | CATSDPKQGTYYGYTF
few | 15 | TRBJ2-5 | TRBV6-5 | CASSYSPDRDETQYF
. | 17 | TRBJ1-5 | TRBV28 | CASTVLLGVGSNQPQHF